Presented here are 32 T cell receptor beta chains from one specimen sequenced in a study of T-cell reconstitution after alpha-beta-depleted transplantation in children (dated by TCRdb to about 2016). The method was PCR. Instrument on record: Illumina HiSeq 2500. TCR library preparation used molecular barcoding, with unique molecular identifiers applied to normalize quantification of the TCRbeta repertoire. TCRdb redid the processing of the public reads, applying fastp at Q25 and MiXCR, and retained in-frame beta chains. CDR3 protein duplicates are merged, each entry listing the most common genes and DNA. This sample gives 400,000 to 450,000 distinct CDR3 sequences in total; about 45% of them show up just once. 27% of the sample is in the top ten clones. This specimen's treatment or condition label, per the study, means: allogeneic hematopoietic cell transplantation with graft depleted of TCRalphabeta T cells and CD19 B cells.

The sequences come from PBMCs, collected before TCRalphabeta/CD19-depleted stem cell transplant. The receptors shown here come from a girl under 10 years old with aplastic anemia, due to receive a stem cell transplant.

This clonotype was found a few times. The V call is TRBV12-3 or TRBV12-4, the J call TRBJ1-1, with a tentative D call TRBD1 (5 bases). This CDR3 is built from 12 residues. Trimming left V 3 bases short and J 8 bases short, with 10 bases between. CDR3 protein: CASSFRAEEAFF. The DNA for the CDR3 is TGTGCCAGCAGTTTCAGGGCAGAGGAAGCTTTCTTT.

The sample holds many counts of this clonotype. This CDR3 reads CSARDPEAFF. CDR3 DNA: TGCAGTGCTAGAGATCCTGAAGCTTTCTTT. This chain joins TRBV20-1 and TRBJ1-1; D is unclear. The CDR3 runs 10 residues. Per the germline V gene, CDR1 is DFQATT and CDR2 is SNEGSKA (reference sequence). With 0 bases removed from V and 6 bases from J, the gap between germline ends came to 2 bases.

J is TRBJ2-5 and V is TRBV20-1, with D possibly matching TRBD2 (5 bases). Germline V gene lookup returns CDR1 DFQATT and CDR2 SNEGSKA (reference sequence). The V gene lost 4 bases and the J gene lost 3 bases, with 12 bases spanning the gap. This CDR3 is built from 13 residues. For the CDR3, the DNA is TGCAGTGCTACTGCCCGAGGGAAAGAGACCCAGTACTTC. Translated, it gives CSATARGKETQYF.

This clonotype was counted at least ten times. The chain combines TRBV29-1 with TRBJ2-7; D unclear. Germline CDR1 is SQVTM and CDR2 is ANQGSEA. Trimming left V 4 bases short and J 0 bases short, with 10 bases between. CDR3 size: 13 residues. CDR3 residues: CSVARGPSYEQYF. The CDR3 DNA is TGCAGCGTTGCACGCGGACCCTCCTACGAGCAGTACTTC.

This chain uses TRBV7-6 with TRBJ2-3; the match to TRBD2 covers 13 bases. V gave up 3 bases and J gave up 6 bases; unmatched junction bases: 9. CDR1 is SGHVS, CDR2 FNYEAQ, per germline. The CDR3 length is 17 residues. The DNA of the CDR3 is TGTGCCAGCAGCTTCGCCAGACTAGCGGGGGGTCCCGATACGCAGTATTTT. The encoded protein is CASSFARLAGGPDTQYF.

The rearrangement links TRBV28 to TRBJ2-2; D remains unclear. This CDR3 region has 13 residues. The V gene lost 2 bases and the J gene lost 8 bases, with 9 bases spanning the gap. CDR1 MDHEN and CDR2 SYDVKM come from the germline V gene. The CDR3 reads CASSLILEGELFF. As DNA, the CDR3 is TGTGCCAGCAGTTTAATTCTGGAAGGGGAGCTGTTTTTT.

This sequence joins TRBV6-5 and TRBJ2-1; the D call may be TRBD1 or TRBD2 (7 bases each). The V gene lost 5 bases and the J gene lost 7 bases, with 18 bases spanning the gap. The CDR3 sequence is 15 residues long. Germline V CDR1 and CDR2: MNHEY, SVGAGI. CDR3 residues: CASSNRGRGRNEQFF. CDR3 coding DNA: TGTGCCAGCAGTAACCGAGGGAGGGGGCGGAATGAGCAGTTCTTC.

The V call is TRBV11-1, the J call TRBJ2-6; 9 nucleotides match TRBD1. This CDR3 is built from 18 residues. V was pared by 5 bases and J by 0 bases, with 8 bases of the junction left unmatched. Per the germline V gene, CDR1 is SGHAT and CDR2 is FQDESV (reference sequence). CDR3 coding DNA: TGTGCCAGCAGCACACCGGGACAGGGACTCTCTGGGGCCAACGTCCTGACTTTC. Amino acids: CASSTPGQGLSGANVLTF. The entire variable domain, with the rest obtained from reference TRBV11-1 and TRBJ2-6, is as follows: EAEVAQSPRYKITEKSQAVAFWCDPISGHATLYWYRQILGQGPELLVQFQDESVVDDSQLPKDRFSAERLKGVDSTLKIQPAELGDSAMYLCASSTPGQGLSGANVLTFGAGSRLTVL.

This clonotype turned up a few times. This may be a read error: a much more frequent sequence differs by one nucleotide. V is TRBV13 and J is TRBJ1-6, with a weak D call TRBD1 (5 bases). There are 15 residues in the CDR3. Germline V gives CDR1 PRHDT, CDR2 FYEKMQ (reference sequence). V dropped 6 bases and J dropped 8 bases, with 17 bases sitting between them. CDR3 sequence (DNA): TGTGCCAGCAGGTATAAAGGGGTTTTTGATTCACCCCTCCACTTT. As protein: CASRYKGVFDSPLHF.

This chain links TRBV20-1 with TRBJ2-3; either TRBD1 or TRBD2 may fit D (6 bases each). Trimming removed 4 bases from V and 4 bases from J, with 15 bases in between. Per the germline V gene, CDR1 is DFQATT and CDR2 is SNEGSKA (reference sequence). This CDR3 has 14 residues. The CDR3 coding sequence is TGCAGTGCTACCCTGGGTAGGGGGGCAGATACGCAGTATTTT. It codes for CSATLGRGADTQYF.

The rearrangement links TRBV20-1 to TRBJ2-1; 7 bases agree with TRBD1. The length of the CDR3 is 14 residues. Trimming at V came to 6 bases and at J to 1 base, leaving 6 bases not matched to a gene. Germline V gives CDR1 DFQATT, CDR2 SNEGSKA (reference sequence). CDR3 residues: CSAQTGSSYNEQFF. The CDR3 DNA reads TGCAGTGCCCAGACAGGGTCGTCCTACAATGAGCAGTTCTTC.

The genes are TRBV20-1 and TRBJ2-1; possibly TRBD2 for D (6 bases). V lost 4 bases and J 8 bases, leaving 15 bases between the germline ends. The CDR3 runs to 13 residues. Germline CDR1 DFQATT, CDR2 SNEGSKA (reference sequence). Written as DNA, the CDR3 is TGCAGTGCTATGGAGGGCCCTGCGTATGAGCAGTTCTTC. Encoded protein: CSAMEGPAYEQFF.

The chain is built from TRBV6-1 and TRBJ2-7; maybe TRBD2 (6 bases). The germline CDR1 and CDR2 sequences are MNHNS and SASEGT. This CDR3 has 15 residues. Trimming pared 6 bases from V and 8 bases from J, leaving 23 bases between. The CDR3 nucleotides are TGTGCCAGCAGCCCTTCTCGGGGGATGATAGAGAAGCAGTACTTC. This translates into CASSPSRGMIEKQYF.

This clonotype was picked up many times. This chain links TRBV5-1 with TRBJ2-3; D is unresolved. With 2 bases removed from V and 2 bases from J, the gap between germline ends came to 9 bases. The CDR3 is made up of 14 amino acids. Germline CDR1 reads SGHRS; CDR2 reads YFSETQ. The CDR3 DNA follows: TGCGCCAGCAGCTTTGGCGGCAACACAGATACGCAGTATTTT. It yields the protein CASSFGGNTDTQYF.

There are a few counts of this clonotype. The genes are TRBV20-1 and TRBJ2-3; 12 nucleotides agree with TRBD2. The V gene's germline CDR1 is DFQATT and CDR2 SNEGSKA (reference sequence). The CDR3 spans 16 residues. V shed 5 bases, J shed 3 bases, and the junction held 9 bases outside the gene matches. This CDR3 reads CSAGPRTSGVTDTQYF. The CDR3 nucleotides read TGCAGTGCTGGCCCTCGGACTAGCGGGGTGACAGATACGCAGTATTTT.

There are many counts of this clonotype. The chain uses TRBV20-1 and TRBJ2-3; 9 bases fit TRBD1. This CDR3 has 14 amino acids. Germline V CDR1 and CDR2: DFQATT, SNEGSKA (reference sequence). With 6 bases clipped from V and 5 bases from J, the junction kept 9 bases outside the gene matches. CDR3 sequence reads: CSAQGAGSEDTQYF. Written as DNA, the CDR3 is TGCAGTGCACAGGGGGCAGGGTCGGAAGATACGCAGTATTTT.

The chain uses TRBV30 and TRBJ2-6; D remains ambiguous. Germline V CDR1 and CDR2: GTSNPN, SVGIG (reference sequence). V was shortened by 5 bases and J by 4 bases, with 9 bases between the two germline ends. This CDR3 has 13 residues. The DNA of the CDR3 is TGTGCCTGGCGCCCAACCGGGGCCAACGTCCTGACTTTC. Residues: CAWRPTGANVLTF.

CDR3 bases: TGTGCCAGCAGCCCACCGACAGGGGTAGAGACCCAGTACTTC. Protein sequence: CASSPPTGVETQYF. The gene calls are TRBV7-3 and TRBJ2-5; 8 bases agree with TRBD1. CDR1 is SGHTA and CDR2 is FQGTGA in the germline V gene. The length of the CDR3 is 14 residues. The J segment lost 4 bases and the V segment lost 5 bases, leaving 6 bases of the junction unmatched.

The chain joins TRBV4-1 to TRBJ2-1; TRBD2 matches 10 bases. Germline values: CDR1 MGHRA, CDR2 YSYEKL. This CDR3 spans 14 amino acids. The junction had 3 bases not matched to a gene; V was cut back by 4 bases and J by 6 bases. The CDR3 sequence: CASSPSGRINEQFF. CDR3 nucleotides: TGCGCCAGCAGCCCTAGCGGGAGAATCAATGAGCAGTTCTTC.

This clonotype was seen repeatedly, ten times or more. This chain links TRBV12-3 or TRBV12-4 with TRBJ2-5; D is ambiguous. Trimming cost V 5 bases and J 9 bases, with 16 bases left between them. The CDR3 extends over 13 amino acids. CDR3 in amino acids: CASSPTLLLAQYF. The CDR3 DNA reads TGTGCCAGCAGTCCGACTCTCCTTTTGGCCCAGTACTTC.

The CDR3 region is CSARAPFGGSLAFF. The CDR3 DNA reads TGCAGTGCTAGAGCCCCGTTTGGGGGTAGTCTCGCTTTCTTT. J is TRBJ1-1 and V is TRBV20-1; possibly TRBD1 for D (5 bases). Trimming took off 1 base at V and 11 bases at J, with 20 bases between the two ends. The CDR3 has 14 amino acids. Germline lookup yields CDR1 DFQATT and CDR2 SNEGSKA (reference sequence).

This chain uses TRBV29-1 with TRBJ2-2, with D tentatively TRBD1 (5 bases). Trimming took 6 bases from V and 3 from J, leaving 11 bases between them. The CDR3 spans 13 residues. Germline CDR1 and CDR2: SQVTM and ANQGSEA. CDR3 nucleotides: TGCAGCGTCCTAAAAGGGGACACCGGGGAGCTGTTTTTT. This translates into CSVLKGDTGELFF.

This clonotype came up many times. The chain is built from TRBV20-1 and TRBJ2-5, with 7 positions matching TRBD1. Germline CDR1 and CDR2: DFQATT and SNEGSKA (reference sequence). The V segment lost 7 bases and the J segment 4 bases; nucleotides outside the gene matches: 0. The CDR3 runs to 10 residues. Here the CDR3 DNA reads TGCAGTGGACAGGGAGAGACCCAGTACTTC. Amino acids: CSGQGETQYF.

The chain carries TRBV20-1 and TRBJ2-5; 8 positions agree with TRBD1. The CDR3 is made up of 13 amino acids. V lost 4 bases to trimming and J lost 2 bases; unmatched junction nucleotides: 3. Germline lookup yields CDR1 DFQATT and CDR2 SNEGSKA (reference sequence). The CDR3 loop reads CSATGQVQETQYF. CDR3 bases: TGCAGTGCTACGGGACAGGTACAAGAGACCCAGTACTTC.

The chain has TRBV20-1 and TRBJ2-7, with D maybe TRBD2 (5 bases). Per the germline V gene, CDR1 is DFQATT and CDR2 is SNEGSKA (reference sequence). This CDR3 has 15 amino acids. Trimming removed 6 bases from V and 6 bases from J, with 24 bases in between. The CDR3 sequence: CSARELRNSRAEQYF. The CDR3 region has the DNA TGCAGTGCCCGAGAGCTCCGGAACTCGAGGGCCGAGCAGTACTTC.

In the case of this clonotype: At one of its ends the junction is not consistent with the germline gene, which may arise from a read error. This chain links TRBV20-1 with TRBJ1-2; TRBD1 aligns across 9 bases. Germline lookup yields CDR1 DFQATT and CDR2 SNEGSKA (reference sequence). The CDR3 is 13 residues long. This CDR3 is CSASSGQGRGCTF. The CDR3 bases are TGCAGTGCTAGTTCGGGACAGGGCCGGGGCTGCACCTTC.

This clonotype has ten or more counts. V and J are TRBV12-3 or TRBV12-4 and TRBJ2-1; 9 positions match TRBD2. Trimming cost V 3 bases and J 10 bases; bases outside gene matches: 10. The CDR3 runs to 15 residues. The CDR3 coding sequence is TGTGCCAGCAGTTTGAATGCGGGAGGGCCGGTCGAGCAGTTCTTC. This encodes CASSLNAGGPVEQFF.

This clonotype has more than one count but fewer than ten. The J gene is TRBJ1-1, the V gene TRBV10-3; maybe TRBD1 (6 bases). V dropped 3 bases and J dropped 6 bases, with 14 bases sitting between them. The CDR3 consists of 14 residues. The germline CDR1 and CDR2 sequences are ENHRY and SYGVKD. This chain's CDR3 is CAISEQGSDSEAFF. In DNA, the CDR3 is TGTGCCATCAGTGAACAGGGTAGTGATTCTGAAGCTTTCTTT.

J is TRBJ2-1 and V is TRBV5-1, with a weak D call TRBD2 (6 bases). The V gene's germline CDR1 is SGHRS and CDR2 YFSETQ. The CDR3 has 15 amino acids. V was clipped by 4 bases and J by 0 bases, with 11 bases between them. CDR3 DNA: TGCGCCAGCAGCGTTCAAGCGGGCTCCTACAATGAGCAGTTCTTC. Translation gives CASSVQAGSYNEQFF.

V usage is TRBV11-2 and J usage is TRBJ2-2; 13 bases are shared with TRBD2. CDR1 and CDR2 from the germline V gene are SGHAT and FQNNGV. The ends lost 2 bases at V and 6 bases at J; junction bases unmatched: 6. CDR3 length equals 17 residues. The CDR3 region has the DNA TGTGCCAGCAGCTTACAACTAGCGGGAGGGTGGGCCGGGGAGCTGTTTTTT. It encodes CASSLQLAGGWAGELFF.

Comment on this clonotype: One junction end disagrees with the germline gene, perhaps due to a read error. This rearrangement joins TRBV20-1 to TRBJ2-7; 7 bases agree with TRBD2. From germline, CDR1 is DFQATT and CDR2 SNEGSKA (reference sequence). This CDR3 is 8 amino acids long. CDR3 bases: TGCAGTGCAATAGCGGGCGACTTC. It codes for CSAIAGDF.

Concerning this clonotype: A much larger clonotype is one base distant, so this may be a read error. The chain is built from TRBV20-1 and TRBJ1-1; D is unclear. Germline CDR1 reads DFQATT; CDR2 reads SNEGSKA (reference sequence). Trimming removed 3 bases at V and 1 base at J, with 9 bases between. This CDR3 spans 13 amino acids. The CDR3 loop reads CSARRVGNTEAFF. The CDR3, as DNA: TGCAGTGCTAGGAGGGTGGGGAACACTGAAGCTTTCTTT.